This T cell receptor beta chain was sequenced for a study of monozygotic twins with inflammatory bowel disease. A remark on this clonotype: The target antigen is unknown.

Using the 5' RACE reads, TCRdb records one entry per CDR3 protein without DNA. The table for this sample gives fewer than 550,000 distinct CDR3 sequences. Findings and limits, study-wide: IBD patients shared fewer clonotypes with other individuals than healthy twins, especially patients with disease activity signs.

In germline, CDR1 is SGHRS, CDR2 YFSETQ. The CDR3 contains 15 residues. What was sequenced was blood. V is TRBV5-1 and J is TRBJ1-1; TCRdb lists TRBD1, though no DNA is available to test this call. The sequence came from a human donor with ulcerative colitis or Crohn's disease, or a healthy co-twin of an affected twin (not recorded which). The CDR3 loop reads CASSRDGGVTGEAFF.